The present TCR beta chain was sequenced within a study of shared clonotypes between healthy human individuals (TCRdb year 2020). Some background on the complete study: The cohort comprised a couple of women and three men aged 18 to 49 years. For each donor, CD4 naive and CD4 memory were each run on three plates, CD8 naive on two plates, and CD8 memory on one plate. Blood TCR repertoires of a handful of healthy adults were deeply sequenced to estimate repertoire size and the extent of clonotype sharing between individuals. Different laboratories and diverse techniques were used to prepare libraries and sequence TCR repertoires, to increase sequencing depth and limit assay-specific biases. Per donor, leukapheresis produced somewhere between about 0.9 and 9 billion PBMCs.

CD8 naive samples were CD45RO-negative cells positively selected for CCR7, giving a CD45RA+CCR7+ population that excluded TemRA cells. Donors were healthy HIV-negative adults with no recently reported acute infections or vaccinations. Every donor was a Caucasian adult residing in Nashville, Tennessee, USA. After blood collection by leukapheresis, PBMCs were isolated using Ficoll-Histopaque density gradient centrifugation and then cryopreserved in the vapor phase of liquid nitrogen. Analytical flow cytometry was used to check the purity and quantity of every magnetically sorted T cell population. Genomic DNA was isolated from every sorted fraction and measured by UV absorbance on a Nanodrop 2000c. About this clone itself: Which antigen it targets is not known. No clone much larger than this one lies a single base away; base qualities are absent.

Broad study findings and their caveats: Compared with non-shared clonotypes, clonotypes shared by all four sorted-subset donors had higher generation probabilities. Only blood was sampled, and tissue TCR repertoires likely differ from those in blood. The genetic and exposure-history diversity represented was limited by the small number of donors. Naive subsets generally had larger estimated clonotype richness than memory subsets did. Incomplete sequencing was indicated by rarefaction of sorted-subset datasets, despite the large sequencing depth. Sharing across a few donors was observed for roughly 5.4% of naive CD4, over 3% of naive CD8, about 2.5% of memory CD4, and around 0.4% of memory CD8 clonotypes. Pairwise subsampling led to the expectation that sequencing depth would affect the degree of clonotype sharing among donors.

The CDR3 runs 15 residues from the cysteine to the phenylalanine. Of the read, only the CDR3 DNA is kept; its 45 bases are in frame from base 1. V loses 7 bases at its end and J loses 3 bases; junction bases beyond the gene matches: 8. From the germline V gene, CDR1 is SGHVS and CDR2 is FQNEAQ. TCR CDR3 regions were amplified from genomic DNA by multiplex PCR using the deep immunoSEQ assay. Extracted genomic DNA from each cell subset was distributed evenly across all wells of several immunoSEQ 96-well plates, and each plate was treated as a replicate. For sorted subsets, each replicate PCR was loaded with roughly 0.2 ug genomic DNA, equivalent to 25,000 to 35,000 T cell genomes. The purified libraries were quantified using a Qubit 3.0 fluorometer, sized with a Bioanalyzer 2100, and then quantified again using the KAPA Library Quantification kit. Every immunoSEQ 96-well plate was sequenced on a dedicated single-read 150-cycle Illumina NextSeq 550 flow cell. The authors' pipeline ran thus. Because only junctional sequences without quality scores were contained in the immunoSEQ output, filtering matching that applied to full-length reads could not be performed. Sequences were annotated with PyIR, a Python wrapper for IgBLAST v1.9, using IMGT germline references to assign V/J genes and CDR3. Reads were removed for weak V/J assignments (E-value above 1e-6), missing CDR3, stop codons, out-of-frame junctions, or ambiguous translated residues. A V3J clonotype was defined by an identical inferred V gene, J gene, and CDR3 amino acid sequence. To compute the percentage overlap between repertoires, the number of shared unique clonotypes was divided by the size of the smaller repertoire. Three approaches were used to assess repertoire richness: RTK rarefaction, the Chao1 estimator, and Recon v2.1 estimates of unobserved clonotypes. For all TCRbeta clonotypes obtained by the gDNA method from a few donors, generation probabilities were computed with OLGA. This is the immuneACCESS table as TCRdb keeps it, with only in-frame sequences that have V and J called. A part of the clones is gone; compared with another copy, unresolved V genes explain less than half, and the rest is unexplained. V and J calls and clone size are copied from that table; D and trimming were computed from the DNA. The sample contains about 2,200,000 clones, 93% of them found a single time. More than 1.5% of the sample comes from the top ten.

The TCR was taken from a man aged 18 to 29 in good health. Some clones in this sample may be carry-over from other donors' samples. This receptor chain uses TRBV7-8 and TRBJ2-2; 7 bases in between match TRBD1. Sequenced material: naive CD8+ T cells from PBMCs. The sample's cell subset or site label is to be understood as: CD45RA+CCR7+. The DNA is as follows: TGTGCCAGCATCCCCTGGGGGACAGACACCGGGGAGCTGTTTTTT. Its coded protein is CASIPWGTDTGELFF.